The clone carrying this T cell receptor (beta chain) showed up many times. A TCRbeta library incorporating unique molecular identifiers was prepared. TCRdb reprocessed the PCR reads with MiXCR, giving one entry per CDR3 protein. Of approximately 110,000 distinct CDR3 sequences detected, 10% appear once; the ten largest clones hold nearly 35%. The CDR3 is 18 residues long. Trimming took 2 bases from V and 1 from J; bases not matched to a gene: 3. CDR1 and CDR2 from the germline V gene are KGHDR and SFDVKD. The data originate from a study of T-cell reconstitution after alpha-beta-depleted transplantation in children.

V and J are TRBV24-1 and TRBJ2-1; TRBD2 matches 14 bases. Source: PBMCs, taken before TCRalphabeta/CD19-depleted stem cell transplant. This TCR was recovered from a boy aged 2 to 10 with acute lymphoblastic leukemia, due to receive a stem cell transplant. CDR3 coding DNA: TGTGCCACCAGTGATTCCAGGACTAGCGGGAGGTCCTACAATGAGCAGTTCTTC. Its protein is CATSDSRTSGRSYNEQFF.